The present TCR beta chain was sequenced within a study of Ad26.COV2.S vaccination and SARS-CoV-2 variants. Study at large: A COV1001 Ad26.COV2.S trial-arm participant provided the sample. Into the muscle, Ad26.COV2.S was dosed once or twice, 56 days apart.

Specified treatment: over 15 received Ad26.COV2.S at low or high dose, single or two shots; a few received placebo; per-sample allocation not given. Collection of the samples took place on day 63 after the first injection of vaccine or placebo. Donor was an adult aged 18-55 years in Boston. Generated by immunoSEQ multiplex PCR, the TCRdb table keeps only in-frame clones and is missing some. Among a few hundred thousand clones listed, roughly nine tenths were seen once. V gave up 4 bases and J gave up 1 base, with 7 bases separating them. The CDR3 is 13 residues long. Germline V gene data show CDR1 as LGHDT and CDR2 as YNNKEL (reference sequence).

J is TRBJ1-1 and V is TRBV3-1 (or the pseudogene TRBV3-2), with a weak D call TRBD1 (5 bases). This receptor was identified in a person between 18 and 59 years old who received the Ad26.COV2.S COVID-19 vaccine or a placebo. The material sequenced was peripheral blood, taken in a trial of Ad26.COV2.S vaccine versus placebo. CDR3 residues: CASSRGGNTEAFF. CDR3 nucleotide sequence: TGTGCCAGCAGCCGCGGGGGGAACACTGAAGCTTTCTTT.